These 10 T cell receptor beta chains share one sample of origin, sequenced in a study of blood T cell repertoires in COVID-19. TCRdb keeps only in-frame clones here, not all; method: immunoSEQ multiplex PCR. The sample yields almost 250,000 clones, roughly 91% seen once. The sample consisted of PBMCs or T cells enriched from blood (not recorded which). These receptors were taken from a woman aged 25 to 45 who had recovered from COVID-19.

This clone was observed once. V usage is TRBV27 and J usage is TRBJ1-1; D remains ambiguous. This CDR3 is 15 amino acids long. Trimming stripped 8 bases from V and 0 bases from J, with 16 bases between. Germline CDR1 and CDR2: MNHEY and SMNVEV (reference sequence). The CDR3 sequence is CASRTLRRMNTEAFF. As DNA, the CDR3 is TGTGCCAGCCGAACGCTTAGGAGAATGAACACTGAAGCTTTCTTT.

V is TRBV5-4 and J is TRBJ1-2; weak D call: TRBD1 (5 bases). Germline CDR1 and CDR2: SGHNT and YYREEE (reference sequence). This CDR3 is built from 13 residues. V was trimmed by 0 bases and J by 4 bases, leaving 7 bases between them. This CDR3 reads CASSLDRTYGYTF. The CDR3 coding sequence is TGTGCCAGCAGCTTGGACAGGACCTATGGCTACACCTTC.

The rearrangement uses TRBV28 and TRBJ2-2, with 7 bases identical to TRBD2. Germline V gene data show CDR1 as MDHEN and CDR2 as SYDVKM. The V gene end was trimmed by 8 bases and the J gene end by 3 bases; junction bases not matched to a gene: 6. The CDR3 consists of 14 residues. Here the CDR3 DNA reads TGTGCCAGCGGATTGGGAGGGGACACCGGGGAGCTGTTTTTT. It is translated as CASGLGGDTGELFF.

In this sample, this clone turned up once. The V gene is TRBV28, the J gene TRBJ2-5; the D gene is possibly TRBD2 (5 bases). Germline-derived CDR1 and CDR2 are MDHEN and SYDVKM. The CDR3 runs to 17 residues. V was cut by 7 bases and J by 5 bases, with 26 bases left in between. The DNA for the CDR3 is TGTGCCAGCACTCCCCCCACGGGTCGACGCCGGGGTGAGACCCAGTACTTC. Its translation: CASTPPTGRRRGETQYF.

The chain carries TRBV30 and TRBJ2-7; 7 bases match TRBD1. There are 15 residues in the CDR3. Unmatched junction bases numbered 5, after V lost 0 bases and J lost 0 bases. CDR1 and CDR2 from the germline V gene are GTSNPN and SVGIG (reference sequence). The CDR3 DNA sequence: TGTGCCTGGAGTGTACGGTCAGGGGGCTCCTACGAGCAGTACTTC. Translating it yields CAWSVRSGGSYEQYF.

The V call is TRBV19, the J call TRBJ1-2; D remains ambiguous. Germline V lookup: CDR1 LNHDA, CDR2 SQIVND (reference sequence). This CDR3 has 13 residues. V was trimmed by 11 bases and J by 3 bases, leaving 16 bases between them. CDR3 bases: TGTGCCGCAAGAGGTGAAGGTCACTATGGCTACACCTTC. Amino acid sequence: CAARGEGHYGYTF.

V and J are TRBV2 and TRBJ1-2; 9 bases match TRBD1. J lost 8 bases, V lost 2 bases, and 12 bases had no gene match. CDR3 length: 16 residues. The germline V gene has CDR1 SNHLY and CDR2 FYNNEI. The CDR3 here is CASSEIGTGGSIGYTF. CDR3 nucleotides: TGTGCCAGCAGTGAAATCGGAACAGGGGGCTCAATCGGCTACACCTTC. Based on the CDR3 plus reference TRBV2 and TRBJ1-2, the full variable domain is EPEVTQTPSHQVTQMGQEVILRCVPISNHLYFYWYRQILGQKVEFLVSFYNNEISEKSEIFDDQFSVERPDGSNFTLKIRSTKLEDSAMYFCASSEIGTGGSIGYTFGSGTRLTVV.

The chain combines TRBV2 with TRBJ1-5; 7 bases fit TRBD1. Trimming took 7 bases from V and 4 from J; bases not matched to a gene: 10. The CDR3 length is 15 residues. CDR1 is SNHLY and CDR2 is FYNNEI in the germline V gene. The CDR3 protein is CASNREGAGNQPQHF. CDR3 bases: TGTGCCAGCAATAGAGAGGGGGCAGGAAATCAGCCCCAGCATTTT. The full variable domain, with the rest looked up from reference TRBV2 and TRBJ1-5, is EPEVTQTPSHQVTQMGQEVILRCVPISNHLYFYWYRQILGQKVEFLVSFYNNEISEKSEIFDDQFSVERPDGSNFTLKIRSTKLEDSAMYFCASNREGAGNQPQHFGDGTRLSIL.

As regards this clone: At one of its ends the junction is not consistent with the germline gene, which may arise from a read error. The rearrangement uses TRBV19 and TRBJ1-2; D remains ambiguous. The CDR3 totals 14 residues. Germline V gives CDR1 LNHDA, CDR2 SQIVND (reference sequence). CDR3 DNA sequence: TGTGCCAGTAGTATCCTCGGGGTTAACGATGGCTACACCTTC. It translates to CASSILGVNDGYTF.

The rearrangement links TRBV6-6 to TRBJ1-5; the match to TRBD1 covers 7 bases. The junction had 11 bases not matched to a gene; V was cut back by 8 bases and J by 4 bases. The CDR3 runs to 15 residues. Per germline, CDR1 MNHNY and CDR2 SVGAGI (reference sequence). The CDR3 spells CASGLPRGDNQPQHF. CDR3 coding DNA: TGTGCCAGCGGCCTCCCCAGGGGGGATAATCAGCCCCAGCATTTT.